The 21 T cell receptor beta chains in this list originate from one sample, sequenced in a study of blood T cell repertoires in COVID-19. Data came from immunoSEQ multiplex PCR; TCRdb stores just in-frame clones and leaves some out. Of 280,000 or so clones in the sample, around 91% were seen once. Sequenced sample: peripheral blood. These receptors came from a woman aged 55-70 years with acute or convalescent COVID-19.

The chain is built from TRBV3-1 (or the pseudogene TRBV3-2) and TRBJ2-2; 9 nucleotides line up with TRBD2. CDR3 length: 16 residues. Trimming took 1 base from V and 6 from J; bases not matched to a gene: 6. The germline V gene has CDR1 LGHDT and CDR2 YNNKEL (reference sequence). For the CDR3, the DNA is TGTGCCAGCAGCCAAGTTTCTAGCGGGGTTGCCGGGGAGCTGTTTTTT. Its translation: CASSQVSSGVAGELFF.

The rearrangement links TRBV5-4 to TRBJ1-1; tentative D call: TRBD1 (6 bases). The CDR3 sequence is 15 residues long. The V end was cut by 0 bases, the J end by 6 bases, with 15 bases between. Looked up from germline, CDR1 is SGHNT and CDR2 is YYREEE (reference sequence). CDR3 in DNA: TGTGCCAGCAGCTTGGACTTACAGGGCATATCTGAAGCTTTCTTT. Protein sequence: CASSLDLQGISEAFF.

This chain joins TRBV18 and TRBJ1-1; D uncertain. The germline CDR1 and CDR2 sequences are KGHSH and LQKENI. V lost 0 bases and J 0 bases, leaving 11 bases between the germline ends. This CDR3 spans 16 amino acids. The CDR3 region has the DNA TGTGCCAGCTCACCACCGCGGGAGTATGTGAACACTGAAGCTTTCTTT. This encodes CASSPPREYVNTEAFF.

The chain employs TRBV5-1 and TRBJ2-5, with no clear D. CDR3 length equals 14 residues. Germline V gene data show CDR1 as SGHRS and CDR2 as YFSETQ. Trimming stripped 1 base from V and 1 base from J, with 8 bases between. The CDR3 bases are TGCGCCAGCAGCTTGCAGGTGACCCAAGAGACCCAGTACTTC. It is translated as CASSLQVTQETQYF.

This CDR3 is CASSQVTGASTDTQYF. DNA of the CDR3: TGTGCCAGCAGCCAAGTCACAGGAGCTAGCACAGATACGCAGTATTTT. The V and J genes are TRBV4-2 and TRBJ2-3; maybe TRBD1 (5 bases). The length of the CDR3 is 16 residues. Germline CDR1 reads LGHNA; CDR2 reads YNFKEQ. V was shortened by 1 base and J by 0 bases, with 11 bases between the two germline ends.

The chain links TRBV7-2 to TRBJ2-1; 12 positions match TRBD2. The germline gives CDR1 SGHTA, CDR2 FQGNSA. The CDR3 totals 18 residues. Trimming at V came to 5 bases and at J to 4 bases, leaving 12 bases not matched to a gene. The CDR3 is CASSELAGGQGSYNEQFF. The CDR3 nucleotides are TGTGCCAGCAGCGAGCTAGCGGGGGGGCAGGGTTCTTACAATGAGCAGTTCTTC.

This clone was detected only a few times. CDR3 in DNA: TGTGCCAGCAGTTACTCGATTGACTGGGCTAACTATGGCTACACCTTC. Translated: CASSYSIDWANYGYTF. The chain has TRBV6-2 or TRBV6-3 and TRBJ1-2; D is unclear. This CDR3 is built from 16 residues. Germline values: CDR1 MNHEY, CDR2 SVGEGT. Trimming pared 0 bases from V and 0 bases from J, leaving 11 bases between.

The chain has TRBV7-9 and TRBJ2-7; D is undetermined. Germline loops: CDR1 SEHNR, CDR2 FQNEAQ (reference sequence). The CDR3 loop spans 15 amino acids. Trimming stripped 5 bases from V and 6 bases from J, with 20 bases between. DNA of the CDR3: TGTGCCAGCAGCCCTTCGTCCCCCCTAATAGCCGAGCAGTACTTC. As protein: CASSPSSPLIAEQYF. Drawing the rest from reference TRBV7-9 and TRBJ2-7, the complete variable domain is DTGVSQNPRHKITKRGQNVTFRCDPISEHNRLYWYRQTLGQGPEFLTYFQNEAQLEKSRLLSDRFSAERPKGSFSTLEIQRTEQGDSAMYLCASSPSSPLIAEQYFGPGTRLTVT.

This clone has a single count. The chain combines TRBV6-6 with TRBJ2-1; a weak D match, TRBD1 (5 bases). The length of the CDR3 is 14 residues. CDR1 is MNHNY, CDR2 SVGAGI, per germline (reference sequence). Trimming cost V 5 bases and J 6 bases, with 14 bases left between them. The CDR3 loop is CASSPGWSGNEQFF. For the CDR3, the DNA is TGTGCCAGCAGTCCAGGGTGGTCCGGCAATGAGCAGTTCTTC.

V gene TRBV9 combines with J gene TRBJ2-2, with a possible D match to TRBD1 (6 bases). Trimming pared 4 bases from V and 5 bases from J, leaving 18 bases between. The CDR3 sequence is 16 residues long. CDR1 is SGDLS and CDR2 is YYNGEE in the germline V gene. CDR3 sequence: CASSKYRVGRTGELFF. The CDR3 nucleotides read TGTGCCAGCAGCAAATACAGGGTTGGTCGGACCGGGGAGCTGTTTTTT.

The sample holds many counts of this clone. The rearrangement joins TRBV13 to TRBJ2-7; 11 nucleotides match TRBD1. Looked up from germline, CDR1 is PRHDT and CDR2 is FYEKMQ (reference sequence). The trim removed 4 bases at V and 3 bases at J, leaving 8 bases unmatched. The CDR3 is 16 amino acids. CDR3 region: CASSSGQGGTFYEQYF. The CDR3 DNA sequence: TGTGCCAGCAGCTCGGGACAGGGGGGCACGTTCTACGAGCAGTACTTC.

A single count supports this clone. The rearrangement uses TRBV18 and TRBJ1-1, with 8 bases that match TRBD1. CDR3 length equals 14 residues. The junction had 4 bases not matched to a gene; V was cut back by 1 base and J by 6 bases. Germline V gene data show CDR1 as KGHSH and CDR2 as LQKENI. The CDR3 is CASSPQQGGAEAFF. For the CDR3, the DNA is TGTGCCAGCTCACCACAACAGGGGGGGGCTGAAGCTTTCTTT. The complete variable domain, with remaining parts taken from reference TRBV18 and TRBJ1-1, reads NAGVMQNPRHLVRRRGQEARLRCSPMKGHSHVYWYRQLPEEGLKFMVYLQKENIIDESGMPKERFSAEFPKEGPSILRIQQVVRGDSAAYFCASSPQQGGAEAFFGQGTRLTVV.

The chain has TRBV3-1 (or the pseudogene TRBV3-2) and TRBJ1-6; no clear D. This CDR3 is built from 12 residues. Between the trimmed V and J ends, which lost 2 bases and 9 bases, there was a span of 5 bases. CDR1 LGHDT and CDR2 YNNKEL come from the germline V gene (reference sequence). CDR3 amino acids: CASSQLVSPLHF. CDR3 bases: TGTGCCAGCAGCCAATTAGTTTCACCCCTCCACTTT.

The chain joins TRBV5-4 to TRBJ1-2; maybe TRBD1 (6 bases). The CDR3 has 14 amino acids. The germline V and J ends were trimmed by 3 bases and 2 bases, with 11 bases remaining between them. Looked up from germline, CDR1 is SGHNT and CDR2 is YYREEE (reference sequence). CDR3 nucleotides: TGTGCCAGCAGCTCCCGGGGGGCCAACTATGGCTACACCTTC. Its translation: CASSSRGANYGYTF.

V and J are TRBV4-1 and TRBJ2-7; possibly TRBD2 for D (6 bases). This CDR3 comprises 15 residues. V lost 1 base and J lost 4, with 14 bases in between. Germline assignment: CDR1 MGHRA and CDR2 YSYEKL. The CDR3 bases are TGCGCCAGCAGCCAAGTAATAGCGGCTAATTACGAGCAGTACTTC. Translation: CASSQVIAANYEQYF.

V usage is TRBV7-2 and J usage is TRBJ1-3, with D possibly matching TRBD1 (6 bases). Germline values: CDR1 SGHTA, CDR2 FQGNSA. The CDR3 runs 14 residues. The V gene lost 8 bases and the J gene lost 0 bases, with 11 bases spanning the gap. DNA of the CDR3: TGTGCCAGCGGACTGGACAGCTCTGGAAACACCATATATTTT. The encoded protein is CASGLDSSGNTIYF.

The V and J genes are TRBV6-2 or TRBV6-3 and TRBJ2-2; D unclear. The V and J ends lost 3 bases and 4 bases respectively, with 6 bases between them. Germline assignment: CDR1 MNHEY and CDR2 SVGEGT. The CDR3 contains 13 residues. CDR3 bases: TGTGCCAGCAGTTATCAGGTCACCGGGGAGCTGTTTTTT. It is translated as CASSYQVTGELFF.

This clone appeared many times. The chain joins TRBV19 to TRBJ2-3; 9 nucleotides line up with TRBD2. Germline V gene lookup returns CDR1 LNHDA and CDR2 SQIVND (reference sequence). With 5 bases clipped from V and 6 bases from J, the junction kept 6 bases outside the gene matches. This CDR3 is built from 14 residues. CDR3 loop: CASSLGTSMDTQYF. CDR3 nucleotide sequence: TGTGCCAGTAGTCTTGGGACTAGCATGGATACGCAGTATTTT.

This clone was counted a few times. V usage is TRBV7-2 and J usage is TRBJ1-1; 8 bases map to TRBD1. Germline-derived CDR1 and CDR2 are SGHTA and FQGNSA. This CDR3 spans 17 amino acids. V lost 1 base and J lost 0; bases outside the gene matches: 7. CDR3 nucleotides: TGTGCCAGCAGCTTAGGGAAACAGGGGGTAATGAACACTGAAGCTTTCTTT. Protein product: CASSLGKQGVMNTEAFF.

Comment on this clone: An end of the junction differs from the germline gene, which may be a read error. This chain connects TRBV6-1 to TRBJ1-2, with 12 bases identical to TRBD1. Looked up from germline, CDR1 is MNHNS and CDR2 is SASEGT. The CDR3 is 15 amino acids. The CDR3 nucleotides read TGTGCCAGCAGTGAGGGGACAGGGGGCAACTACGGCTACACCTTC. Translating gives CASSEGTGGNYGYTF.

This chain uses TRBV28 with TRBJ1-2; D not resolved. The V end was cut by 2 bases, the J end by 4 bases, with 8 bases between. Per the germline V gene, CDR1 is MDHEN and CDR2 is SYDVKM. There are 13 residues in the CDR3. The CDR3 loop reads CASSLGQVYGYTF. The CDR3 DNA reads as TGTGCCAGCAGTTTAGGCCAAGTCTATGGCTACACCTTC.